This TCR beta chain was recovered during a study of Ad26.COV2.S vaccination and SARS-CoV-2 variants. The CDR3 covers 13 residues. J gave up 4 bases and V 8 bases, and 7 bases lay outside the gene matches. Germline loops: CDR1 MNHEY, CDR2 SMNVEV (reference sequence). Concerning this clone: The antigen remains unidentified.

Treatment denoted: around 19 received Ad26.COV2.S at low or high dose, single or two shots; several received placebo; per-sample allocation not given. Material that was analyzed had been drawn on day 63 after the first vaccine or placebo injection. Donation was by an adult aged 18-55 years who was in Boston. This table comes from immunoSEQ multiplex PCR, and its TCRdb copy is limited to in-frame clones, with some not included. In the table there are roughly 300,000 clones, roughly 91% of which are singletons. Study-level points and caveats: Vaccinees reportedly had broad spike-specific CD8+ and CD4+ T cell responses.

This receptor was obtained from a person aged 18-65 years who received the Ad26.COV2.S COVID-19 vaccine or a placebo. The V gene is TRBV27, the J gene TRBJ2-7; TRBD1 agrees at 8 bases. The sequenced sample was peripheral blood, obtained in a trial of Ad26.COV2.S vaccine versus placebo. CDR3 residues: CASGDRGQYEQYF. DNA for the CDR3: TGTGCCAGCGGAGACAGGGGTCAATACGAGCAGTACTTC.